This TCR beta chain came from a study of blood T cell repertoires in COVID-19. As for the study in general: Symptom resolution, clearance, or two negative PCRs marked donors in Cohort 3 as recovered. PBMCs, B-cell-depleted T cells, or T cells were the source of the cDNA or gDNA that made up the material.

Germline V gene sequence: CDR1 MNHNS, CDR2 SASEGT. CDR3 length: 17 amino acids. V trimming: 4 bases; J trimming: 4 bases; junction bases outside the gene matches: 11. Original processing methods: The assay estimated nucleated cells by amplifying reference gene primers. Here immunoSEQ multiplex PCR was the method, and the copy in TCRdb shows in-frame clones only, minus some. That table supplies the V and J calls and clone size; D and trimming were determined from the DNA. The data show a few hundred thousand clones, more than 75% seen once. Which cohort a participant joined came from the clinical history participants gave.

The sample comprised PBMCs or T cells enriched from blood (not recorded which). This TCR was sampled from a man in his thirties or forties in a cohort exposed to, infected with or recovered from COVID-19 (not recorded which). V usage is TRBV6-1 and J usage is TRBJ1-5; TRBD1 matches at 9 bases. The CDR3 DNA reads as TGTGCCAGCAGTGCGAAATCCGGGACAGGGATAAATCAGCCCCAGCATTTT. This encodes CASSAKSGTGINQPQHF.